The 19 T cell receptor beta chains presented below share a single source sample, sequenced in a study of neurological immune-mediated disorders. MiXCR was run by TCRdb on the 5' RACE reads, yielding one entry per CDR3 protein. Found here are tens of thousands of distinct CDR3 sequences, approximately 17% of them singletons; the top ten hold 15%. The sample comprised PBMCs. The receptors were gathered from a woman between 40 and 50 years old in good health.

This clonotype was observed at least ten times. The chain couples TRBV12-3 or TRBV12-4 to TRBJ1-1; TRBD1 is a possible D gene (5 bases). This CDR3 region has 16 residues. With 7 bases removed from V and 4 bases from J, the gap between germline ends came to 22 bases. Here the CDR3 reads CASKSSDGGIGTEAFF. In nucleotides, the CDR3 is TGTGCCAGCAAATCCTCGGATGGGGGGATCGGCACTGAAGCTTTCTTT.

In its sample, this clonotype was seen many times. The CDR3 coding sequence is TGCAGTGCTCCGGGCCCTCGTCCAGATACGCAGTATTTT. Translation gives CSAPGPRPDTQYF. J is TRBJ2-3 and V is TRBV20-1; D call uncertain. V was clipped by 5 bases and J by 4 bases, with 13 bases between them. CDR3 length: 13 amino acids. The V gene's germline CDR1 is DFQATT and CDR2 SNEGSKA (reference sequence).

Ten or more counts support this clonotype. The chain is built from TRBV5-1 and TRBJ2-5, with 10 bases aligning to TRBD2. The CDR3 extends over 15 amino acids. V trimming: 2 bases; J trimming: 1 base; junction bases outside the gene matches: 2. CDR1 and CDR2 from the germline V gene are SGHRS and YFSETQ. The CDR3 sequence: CASSFSGGLQETQYF. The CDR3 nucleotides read TGCGCCAGCAGCTTTAGCGGGGGGCTCCAAGAGACCCAGTACTTC.

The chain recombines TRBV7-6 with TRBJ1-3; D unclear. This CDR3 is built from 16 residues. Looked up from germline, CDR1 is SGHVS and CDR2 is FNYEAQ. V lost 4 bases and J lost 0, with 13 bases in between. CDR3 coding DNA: TGTGCCAGCAGCTCCTCTAACCGGGACTCTGGAAACACCATATATTTT. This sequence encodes CASSSSNRDSGNTIYF.

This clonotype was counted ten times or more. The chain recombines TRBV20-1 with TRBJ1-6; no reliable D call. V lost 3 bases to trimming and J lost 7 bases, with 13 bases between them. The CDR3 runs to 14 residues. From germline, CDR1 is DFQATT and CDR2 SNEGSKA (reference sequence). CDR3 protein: CSASHPRKNSPLHF. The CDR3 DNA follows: TGCAGTGCTAGTCACCCCAGGAAGAATTCACCCCTCCACTTT.

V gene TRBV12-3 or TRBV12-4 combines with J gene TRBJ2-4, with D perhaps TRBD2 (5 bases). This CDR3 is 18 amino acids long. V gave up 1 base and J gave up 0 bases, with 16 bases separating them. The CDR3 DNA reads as TGTGCCAGCAGTTTAGGGCGTTGGGAGATTCTAGCCAAAAACATTCAGTACTTC. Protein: CASSLGRWEILAKNIQYF.

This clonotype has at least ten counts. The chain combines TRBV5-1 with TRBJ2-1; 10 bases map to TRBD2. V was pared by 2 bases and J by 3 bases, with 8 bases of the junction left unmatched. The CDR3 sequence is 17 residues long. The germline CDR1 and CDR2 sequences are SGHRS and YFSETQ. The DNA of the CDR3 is TGCGCCAGCAGCTTAGCTAGCGGGGGACCCAACTACAATGAGCAGTTCTTC. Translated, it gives CASSLASGGPNYNEQFF.

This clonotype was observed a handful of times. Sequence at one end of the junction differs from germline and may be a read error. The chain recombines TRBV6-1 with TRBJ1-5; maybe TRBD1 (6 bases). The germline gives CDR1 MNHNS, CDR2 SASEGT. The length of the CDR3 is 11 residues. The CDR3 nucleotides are TGTGCCAGCAGTGATAGGGACACCCGGGTTTTT. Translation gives CASSDRDTRVF.

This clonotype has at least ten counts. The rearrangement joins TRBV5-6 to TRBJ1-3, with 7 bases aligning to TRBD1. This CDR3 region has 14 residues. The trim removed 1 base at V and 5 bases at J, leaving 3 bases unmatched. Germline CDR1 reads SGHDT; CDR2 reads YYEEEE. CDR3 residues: CASSLPGGRNTIYF. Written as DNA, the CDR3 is TGTGCCAGCAGCTTGCCAGGGGGTAGAAACACCATATATTTT.

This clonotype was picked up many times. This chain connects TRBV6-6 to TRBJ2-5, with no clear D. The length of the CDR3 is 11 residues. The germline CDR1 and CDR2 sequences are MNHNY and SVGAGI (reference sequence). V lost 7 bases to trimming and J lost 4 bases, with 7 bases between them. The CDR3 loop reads CASTSGETQYF. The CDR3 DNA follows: TGTGCCAGCACCTCGGGAGAGACCCAGTACTTC.

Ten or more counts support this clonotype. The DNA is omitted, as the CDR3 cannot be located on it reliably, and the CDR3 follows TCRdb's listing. This chain's CDR3 is CASSSSWNEQFF. This chain links TRBV11-2 with TRBJ2-1. From germline, CDR1 is SGHAT and CDR2 FQNNGV. The CDR3 spans 12 amino acids, including both terminal residues.

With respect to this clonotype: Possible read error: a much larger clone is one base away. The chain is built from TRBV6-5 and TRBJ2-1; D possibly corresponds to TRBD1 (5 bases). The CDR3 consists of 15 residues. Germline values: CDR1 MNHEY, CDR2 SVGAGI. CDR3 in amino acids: CDSRKQGAGHNEQFF. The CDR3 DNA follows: TGTGACAGCAGGAAGCAGGGCGCCGGCCACAATGAGCAGTTCTTC.

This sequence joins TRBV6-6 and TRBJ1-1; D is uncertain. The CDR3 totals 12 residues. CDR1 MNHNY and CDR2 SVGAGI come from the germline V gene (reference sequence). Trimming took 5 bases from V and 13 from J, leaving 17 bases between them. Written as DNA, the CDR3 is TGTGCCAGCAGTCAGAGGAACAGCCGGGGTTTCTTT. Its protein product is CASSQRNSRGFF.

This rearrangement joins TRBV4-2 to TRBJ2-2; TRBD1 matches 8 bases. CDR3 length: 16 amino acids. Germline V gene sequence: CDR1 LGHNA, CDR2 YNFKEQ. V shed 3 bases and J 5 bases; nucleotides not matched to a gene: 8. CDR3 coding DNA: TGTGCCAGCAGCCAGGAAACAGGGGGGAAAACCGGGGAGCTGTTTTTT. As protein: CASSQETGGKTGELFF.

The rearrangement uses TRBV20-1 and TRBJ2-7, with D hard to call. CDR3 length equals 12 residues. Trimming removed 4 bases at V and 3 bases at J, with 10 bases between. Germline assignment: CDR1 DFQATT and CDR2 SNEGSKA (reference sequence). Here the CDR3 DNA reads TGCAGTGCTACTGGACGGATCTACGAGCAGTACTTC. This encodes CSATGRIYEQYF.

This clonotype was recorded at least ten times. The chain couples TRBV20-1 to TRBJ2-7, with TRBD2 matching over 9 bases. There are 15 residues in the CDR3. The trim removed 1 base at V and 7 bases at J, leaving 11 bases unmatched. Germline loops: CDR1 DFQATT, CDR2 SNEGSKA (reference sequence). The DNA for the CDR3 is TGCAGTGCTAGAGGGGAGGTAGCGGGGGCCGGGGAGCAGTACTTC. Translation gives CSARGEVAGAGEQYF.

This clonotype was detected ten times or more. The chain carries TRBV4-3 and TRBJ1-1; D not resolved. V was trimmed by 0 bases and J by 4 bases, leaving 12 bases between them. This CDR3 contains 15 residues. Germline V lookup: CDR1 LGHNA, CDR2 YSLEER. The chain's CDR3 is CASSQDGLPGTEAFF. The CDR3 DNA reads TGCGCCAGCAGCCAAGACGGGCTCCCAGGCACTGAAGCTTTCTTT.

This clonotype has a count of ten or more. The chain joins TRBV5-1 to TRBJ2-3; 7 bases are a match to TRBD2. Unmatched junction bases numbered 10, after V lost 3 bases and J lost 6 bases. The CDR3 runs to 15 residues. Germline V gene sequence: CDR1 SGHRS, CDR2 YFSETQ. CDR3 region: CASSWSLGRGDTQYF. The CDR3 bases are TGCGCCAGCAGCTGGTCCCTAGGGAGGGGCGATACGCAGTATTTT.

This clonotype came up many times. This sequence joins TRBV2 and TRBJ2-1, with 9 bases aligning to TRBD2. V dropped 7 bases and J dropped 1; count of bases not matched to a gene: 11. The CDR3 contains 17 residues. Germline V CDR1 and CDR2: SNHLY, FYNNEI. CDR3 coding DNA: TGTGCCAGCAAGGAGCGGGGGGTCTCTAATTCCTACAATGAGCAGTTCTTC. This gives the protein CASKERGVSNSYNEQFF.